These 25 T cell receptor beta chains came from one sample sequenced in a study of blood T cell repertoires in COVID-19. Using immunoSEQ multiplex PCR, the repertoire was profiled, and TCRdb retains in-frame clones only, with some absent. The table records fewer than 350,000 clones, 87% of them present only once. Sequences were obtained from peripheral blood. Source of these receptors: a young man with COVID-19, enrolled during active disease.

The CDR3 loop is CSAVLLQGAANTEAFF. CDR3 DNA sequence: TGCAGCGCCGTCCTATTACAGGGGGCGGCGAACACTGAAGCTTTCTTT. The genes are TRBV29-1 and TRBJ1-1, with TRBD1 matching over 9 bases. CDR3 length: 16 residues. The germline gives CDR1 SQVTM, CDR2 ANQGSEA. Trimming cost V 7 bases and J 1 base; bases outside gene matches: 13.

The chain carries TRBV11-2 and TRBJ1-2; TRBD1 agrees at 8 bases. J lost 0 bases, V lost 0 bases, and 6 bases had no gene match. The germline CDR1 and CDR2 sequences are SGHAT and FQNNGV. There are 17 residues in the CDR3. The CDR3 spells CASSLDSGTGSNYGYTF. In nucleotides, the CDR3 is TGTGCCAGCAGCTTAGACTCCGGGACAGGATCTAACTATGGCTACACCTTC. The variable domain in full, with the rest retrieved from reference TRBV11-2 and TRBJ1-2, is EAGVAQSPRYKIIEKRQSVAFWCNPISGHATLYWYQQILGQGPKLLIQFQNNGVVDDSQLPKDRFSAERLKGVDSTLKIQPAKLEDSAVYLCASSLDSGTGSNYGYTFGSGTRLTVV.

This chain connects TRBV18 to TRBJ2-7; 11 bases match TRBD1. The CDR3 loop spans 15 amino acids. Trimming cost V 8 bases and J 4 bases; bases outside gene matches: 10. Germline CDR1 is KGHSH and CDR2 is LQKENI. In DNA, the CDR3 is TGTGCCAGCCAAAGAAGGGACAGGGGGATTTACGAGCAGTACTTC. It is translated as CASQRRDRGIYEQYF.

The chain uses TRBV6-6 and TRBJ1-1; TRBD1 agrees at 7 bases. The ends lost 6 bases at V and 8 bases at J; junction bases unmatched: 3. From germline, CDR1 is MNHNY and CDR2 SVGAGI (reference sequence). The CDR3 spans 11 residues. The chain's CDR3 is CASRGTVEAFF. CDR3 DNA: TGTGCCAGCAGGGGGACAGTCGAAGCTTTCTTT.

This chain links TRBV5-1 with TRBJ2-2; 7 nucleotides align to TRBD1. Per the germline V gene, CDR1 is SGHRS and CDR2 is YFSETQ. This CDR3 contains 15 residues. The V segment lost 4 bases and the J segment 5 bases; nucleotides outside the gene matches: 8. Here the CDR3 reads CASSVWDSGTGELFF. The CDR3 nucleotides read TGCGCCAGCAGCGTGTGGGACAGTGGAACCGGGGAGCTGTTTTTT.

This clone was observed a few times. V and J are TRBV4-3 and TRBJ1-1; 11 bases fit TRBD1. Germline-derived CDR1 and CDR2 are LGHNA and YSLEER. J was trimmed by 2 bases and V by 3 bases; bases with no gene match: 8. This CDR3 has 17 amino acids. As DNA, the CDR3 is TGCGCCAGCAGCCAGAGGGACAGGGGGGCGTACAACACTGAAGCTTTCTTT. Translating gives CASSQRDRGAYNTEAFF.

This chain links TRBV3-1 (or the pseudogene TRBV3-2) with TRBJ2-7, with a weak D call TRBD1 (6 bases). Per germline, CDR1 LGHDT and CDR2 YNNKEL (reference sequence). V dropped 1 base and J dropped 6 bases, with 13 bases sitting between them. The CDR3 loop spans 14 amino acids. The CDR3 loop reads CASSQVNQGLEQYF. CDR3 nucleotide sequence: TGTGCCAGCAGCCAAGTGAATCAGGGGCTCGAGCAGTACTTC.

V and J are TRBV7-9 and TRBJ1-3; the match to TRBD1 covers 8 bases. This CDR3 region has 13 residues. V lost 5 bases, J lost 6 bases, and 3 bases stayed unmatched. In germline, CDR1 is SEHNR, CDR2 FQNEAQ (reference sequence). The CDR3 DNA is TGTGCCAGCAGCACGGACAGGGTAAACACCATATATTTT. Translated: CASSTDRVNTIYF.

This rearrangement joins TRBV7-8 to TRBJ2-1; D perhaps matches TRBD2 (7 bases). The V gene's germline CDR1 is SGHVS and CDR2 FQNEAQ. V dropped 6 bases and J dropped 11 bases, with 26 bases sitting between them. The CDR3 runs 16 residues. CDR3 region: CASSPGGGGAFSKQFF. CDR3 DNA: TGTGCCAGCAGTCCCGGCGGAGGGGGGGCTTTTTCCAAGCAGTTCTTC.

V is TRBV2 and J is TRBJ2-4, with 8 bases aligning to TRBD1. V was pared by 6 bases and J by 0 bases, with 4 bases of the junction left unmatched. The CDR3 length is 15 residues. Looked up from germline, CDR1 is SNHLY and CDR2 is FYNNEI. CDR3 nucleotides: TGTGCCAGCAGCTTGGGACAGGTAGCCAAAAACATTCAGTACTTC. This translates into CASSLGQVAKNIQYF.

This chain links TRBV14 with TRBJ1-1; D is ambiguous. Germline loops: CDR1 SGHDN, CDR2 FVKESK. V was trimmed by 0 bases and J by 0 bases, leaving 5 bases between them. The CDR3 runs 14 residues. In DNA form, the CDR3 reads TGTGCCAGCAGCCAAGACGAGATGAACACTGAAGCTTTCTTT. Translating gives CASSQDEMNTEAFF.

This clone was counted once. The J gene is TRBJ1-5, the V gene TRBV4-2, with D possibly TRBD1 on 6 matching bases. Trimming removed 1 base from V and 2 bases from J, with 15 bases in between. The V gene's germline CDR1 is LGHNA and CDR2 YNFKEQ. This CDR3 comprises 17 residues. The CDR3 region is CASSQVGAGDRNQPQHF. DNA of the CDR3: TGTGCCAGCAGCCAAGTGGGGGCGGGGGACCGCAATCAGCCCCAGCATTTT.

The gene calls are TRBV30 and TRBJ2-3; TRBD2 is a possible D gene (6 bases). Germline CDR1 and CDR2: GTSNPN and SVGIG (reference sequence). This CDR3 has 14 amino acids. The germline V and J ends were trimmed by 2 bases and 2 bases, with 11 bases remaining between them. CDR3 in amino acids: CAWSRGITTDTQYF. The CDR3 region has the DNA TGTGCCTGGAGTCGGGGGATTACCACAGATACGCAGTATTTT. Drawing the rest from reference TRBV30 and TRBJ2-3, the complete variable domain is SQTIHQWPATLVQPVGSPLSLECTVEGTSNPNLYWYRQAAGRGLQLLFYSVGIGQISSEVPQNLSASRPQDRQFILSSKKLLLSDSGFYLCAWSRGITTDTQYFGPGTRLTVL.

The rearrangement links TRBV27 to TRBJ2-7; 9 positions agree with TRBD2. J was trimmed by 3 bases and V by 2 bases; bases with no gene match: 5. The CDR3 runs to 15 residues. The V gene's germline CDR1 is MNHEY and CDR2 SMNVEV (reference sequence). As DNA, the CDR3 is TGTGCCAGCAGTTTAAAGGCGGGAGGGAGCTACGAGCAGTACTTC. Its translation: CASSLKAGGSYEQYF.

The chain links TRBV15 to TRBJ2-1, with 11 nucleotides matching TRBD2. The CDR3 is made up of 15 amino acids. Germline CDR1 is LNHNV and CDR2 is YYDKDF (reference sequence). Trimming removed 3 bases from V and 6 bases from J; junction bases left unmatched: 4. The CDR3, as DNA: TGTGCCACCAGCAGTGGGCTAGCGGGAGGCAATGAGCAGTTCTTC. Protein sequence: CATSSGLAGGNEQFF.

This chain joins TRBV18 and TRBJ1-1; 9 bases fit TRBD1. V was pared by 9 bases and J by 3 bases, with 20 bases of the junction left unmatched. CDR1 KGHSH and CDR2 LQKENI come from the germline V gene. This CDR3 spans 18 amino acids. CDR3 nucleotide sequence: TGTGCCAGACCGGGGACAGGGTGTTTAAAAACGGGGGACACTGAAGCTTTCTTT. Amino acids: CARPGTGCLKTGDTEAFF. Full variable domain (missing parts from reference TRBV18 and TRBJ1-1): NAGVMQNPRHLVRRRGQEARLRCSPMKGHSHVYWYRQLPEEGLKFMVYLQKENIIDESGMPKERFSAEFPKEGPSILRIQQVVRGDSAAYFCARPGTGCLKTGDTEAFFGQGTRLTVV.

The chain links TRBV25-1 to TRBJ2-4; TRBD1 is a possible D gene (5 bases). The germline V and J ends were trimmed by 1 base and 1 base, with 11 bases remaining between them. Germline CDR1 reads MGHDK; CDR2 reads SYGVNS. The CDR3 length is 16 residues. The CDR3 reads CASSELGVEAKNIQYF. The DNA of the CDR3 is TGTGCCAGCAGTGAATTAGGGGTAGAGGCCAAAAACATTCAGTACTTC.

The chain uses TRBV10-3 and TRBJ2-3, with D possibly TRBD2 on 6 matching bases. The CDR3 loop spans 12 amino acids. The germline V and J ends were trimmed by 6 bases and 6 bases, with 10 bases remaining between them. Germline V gene data show CDR1 as ENHRY and CDR2 as SYGVKD. Here the CDR3 DNA reads TGTGCCATCAGCCGGGAGTGGGATACGCAGTATTTT. Its translation: CAISREWDTQYF.

The rearrangement joins TRBV30 to TRBJ2-3; D might be TRBD2 (6 bases). Per the germline V gene, CDR1 is GTSNPN and CDR2 is SVGIG (reference sequence). There are 16 residues in the CDR3. V lost 4 bases and J lost 6, with 23 bases in between. The CDR3 DNA sequence: TGTGCCTGGACAACAGGCGGGATCCCGATCGCCGATACGCAGTATTTT. Its protein is CAWTTGGIPIADTQYF. The variable domain in full, completed from reference TRBV30 and TRBJ2-3, reads SQTIHQWPATLVQPVGSPLSLECTVEGTSNPNLYWYRQAAGRGLQLLFYSVGIGQISSEVPQNLSASRPQDRQFILSSKKLLLSDSGFYLCAWTTGGIPIADTQYFGPGTRLTVL.

The chain employs TRBV10-3 and TRBJ1-2; D gene ambiguous. Per the germline V gene, CDR1 is ENHRY and CDR2 is SYGVKD. The CDR3 sequence is 14 residues long. Trimming took off 2 bases at V and 0 bases at J, with 7 bases between the two ends. CDR3 in DNA: TGTGCCATCAGTGAGAACACCCCTAACTATGGCTACACCTTC. Translated, it gives CAISENTPNYGYTF.

The rearrangement uses TRBV18 and TRBJ1-1; D is unresolved. CDR3 size: 13 residues. V lost 2 bases and J 3 bases, leaving 7 bases between the germline ends. Germline loops: CDR1 KGHSH, CDR2 LQKENI. The CDR3 region is CASSPLIDTEAFF. CDR3 nucleotides: TGTGCCAGCTCACCATTAATAGACACTGAAGCTTTCTTT. The full variable domain, rest sourced from reference TRBV18 and TRBJ1-1, is NAGVMQNPRHLVRRRGQEARLRCSPMKGHSHVYWYRQLPEEGLKFMVYLQKENIIDESGMPKERFSAEFPKEGPSILRIQQVVRGDSAAYFCASSPLIDTEAFFGQGTRLTVV.

This clone was picked up a small number of times. The V call is TRBV28, the J call TRBJ1-2; 9 bases are shared with TRBD1. V shed 3 bases, J shed 7 bases, and the junction held 3 bases outside the gene matches. The CDR3 sequence is 13 residues long. Per germline, CDR1 MDHEN and CDR2 SYDVKM. The CDR3 nucleotides read TGTGCCAGCAGTTTGGACAGGGGTTTTGGCTACACCTTC. Encoded protein: CASSLDRGFGYTF.

The V gene is TRBV2, the J gene TRBJ2-7; 7 bases align to TRBD1. The CDR3 spans 15 residues. Germline V gene sequence: CDR1 SNHLY, CDR2 FYNNEI. The J segment lost 2 bases and the V segment lost 2 bases, leaving 6 bases of the junction unmatched. This CDR3 reads CASSEPWTGTYEQYF. The DNA for the CDR3 is TGTGCCAGCAGTGAACCTTGGACAGGTACCTACGAGCAGTACTTC. Based on the CDR3 plus reference TRBV2 and TRBJ2-7, the full variable domain is EPEVTQTPSHQVTQMGQEVILRCVPISNHLYFYWYRQILGQKVEFLVSFYNNEISEKSEIFDDQFSVERPDGSNFTLKIRSTKLEDSAMYFCASSEPWTGTYEQYFGPGTRLTVT.

The count of this clone is one. This chain connects TRBV27 to TRBJ2-3; tentatively, D is TRBD2 (6 bases). Trimming took off 6 bases at V and 5 bases at J, with 21 bases between the two ends. Germline CDR1 reads MNHEY; CDR2 reads SMNVEV (reference sequence). This CDR3 contains 16 residues. CDR3 coding DNA: TGTGCCAGCAGGACCCTAGCGCCTACCCCAGGAGATACGCAGTATTTT. It encodes CASRTLAPTPGDTQYF.

J is TRBJ2-7 and V is TRBV18, with a possible D match to TRBD2 (5 bases). Germline V CDR1 and CDR2: KGHSH, LQKENI. The CDR3 contains 12 residues. V lost 1 base to trimming and J lost 5 bases, with 6 bases between them. The CDR3 nucleotides read TGTGCCAGCTCACCACAAGCGGACGAGCAGTACTTC. Protein product: CASSPQADEQYF.